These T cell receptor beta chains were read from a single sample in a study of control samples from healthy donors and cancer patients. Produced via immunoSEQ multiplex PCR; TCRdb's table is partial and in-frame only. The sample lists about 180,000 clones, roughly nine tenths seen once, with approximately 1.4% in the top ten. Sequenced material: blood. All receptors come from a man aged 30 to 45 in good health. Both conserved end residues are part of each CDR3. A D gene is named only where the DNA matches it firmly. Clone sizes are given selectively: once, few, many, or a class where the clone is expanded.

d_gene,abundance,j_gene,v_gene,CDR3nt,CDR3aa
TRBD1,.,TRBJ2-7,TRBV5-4,TGTGCCAGCAGCAGAAACAGGGGCTCCTACGAGCAGTACTTC,CASSRNRGSYEQYF
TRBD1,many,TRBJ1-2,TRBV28,TGTGCCAGCAGTCCCGCGGACAGGGCTAACTATGGCTACACCTTC,CASSPADRANYGYTF
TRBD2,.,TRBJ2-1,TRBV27,TGTGCCAGCAGTTTTGGTAGCGGGAGGAGCACCTACAATGAGCAGTTCTTC,CASSFGSGRSTYNEQFF
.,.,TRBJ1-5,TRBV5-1,TGCGCCAGCAGCTTGCAGGGAACTCAGCCCCAGCATTTT,CASSLQGTQPQHF
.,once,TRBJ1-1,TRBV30,TGTGCCTGGAGTGTCTCCGTCCGGAACACTGAAGCTTTCTTT,CAWSVSVRNTEAFF
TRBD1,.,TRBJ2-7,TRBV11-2,TGTGCCAGCAGCTTAGAGGGACAGGGGGCCTACGAGCAGTACTTC,CASSLEGQGAYEQYF
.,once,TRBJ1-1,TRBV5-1,TGCGCCAGCAGTAGTGGGCCCGTGGACACTGAAGCTTTCTTT,CASSSGPVDTEAFF
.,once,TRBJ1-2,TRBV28,TGTGCCAGCACCTCGCTCAATAGGGAAGCTAACTATGGCTACACCTTC,CASTSLNREANYGYTF
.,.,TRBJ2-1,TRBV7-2,TGTGCCAGCAGCTCTTCATTGGTCTTGGGCAATGAGCAGTTCTTC,CASSSSLVLGNEQFF
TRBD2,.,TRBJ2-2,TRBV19,TGTGCCAGTAGTAGATTAGCGGGGGGGCTCAACGGGGAGCTGTTTTTT,CASSRLAGGLNGELFF
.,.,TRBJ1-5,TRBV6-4,TGTGCCAGCAGTATGGGGTGGAGCAATCAGCCCCAGCATTTT,CASSMGWSNQPQHF
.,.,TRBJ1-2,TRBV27,TGTGCCAGCAGTTTCGCCAATCGAGGGCACTATGGCTACACCTTC,CASSFANRGHYGYTF
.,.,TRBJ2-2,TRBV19,TGTGCCAGTAGTATAAGTTTGACAGCTCAGGGTCAGCTGTTTTTT,CASSISLTAQGQLFF
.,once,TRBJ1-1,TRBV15,TGTGCCACCAGCAGAGGGACGGAGAACACTGAAGCTTTCTTT,CATSRGTENTEAFF
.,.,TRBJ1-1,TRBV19,TGTGCCAGTAGGGACCCTAGGACAGCCTCGAACACTGAAGCTTTCTTT,CASRDPRTASNTEAFF
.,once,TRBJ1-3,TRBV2,TGTGCCAGCCTGAGGGGCAGCTCTGGAAACACCATATATTTT,CASLRGSSGNTIYF
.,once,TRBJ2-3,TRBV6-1,TGTGCCAGCAGTGAACGGCCTAGCACAGATACGCAGTATTTT,CASSERPSTDTQYF
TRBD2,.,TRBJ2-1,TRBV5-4,TGTGCCAGCAGCCTAATTCTAGCGGTCGGAGGGTACAATGAGCAGTTCTTC,CASSLILAVGGYNEQFF
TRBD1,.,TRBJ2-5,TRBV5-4,TGTGCCAGCAGCTTGAGGACAGGCCAAGAGACCCAGTACTTC,CASSLRTGQETQYF
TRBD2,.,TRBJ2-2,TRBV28,TGTGCCGGACGGGAGGGGAACACCGGGGAGCTGTTTTTT,CAGREGNTGELFF
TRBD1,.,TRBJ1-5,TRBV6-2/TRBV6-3,TGTGCCAGCAGTTCTGACAGGGTTGACAATCAGCCCCAGCATTTT,CASSSDRVDNQPQHF
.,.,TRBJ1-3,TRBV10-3,TGTGCCGCCGGGGACATCAGCTCTGGAAACACCATATATTTT,CAAGDISSGNTIYF
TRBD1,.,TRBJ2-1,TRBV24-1,TGTGCCACCAGTGACCTTGACAGGGTACAGCAGTTCTTC,CATSDLDRVQQFF
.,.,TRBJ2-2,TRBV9,TGTGCCAGCAGCGTACGGTATAGCGGTACCGGGGAGCTGTTTTTT,CASSVRYSGTGELFF
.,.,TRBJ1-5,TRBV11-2,TGTGCCAGCAGCTTAGATAGTGGGCAGGGATATCAGCCCCAGCATTTT,CASSLDSGQGYQPQHF
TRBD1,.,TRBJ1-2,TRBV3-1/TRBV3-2,TGTGCCAGCAGCCAAGCCGACAGGGGGAACTATGGCTACACCTTC,CASSQADRGNYGYTF
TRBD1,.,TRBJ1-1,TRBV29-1,TGCAGCGTATGGACAGGGGGCGACACTGAAGCTTTCTTT,CSVWTGGDTEAFF
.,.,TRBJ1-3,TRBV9,TGTGCCAGCAGCGGGAGCTCTGGAAACACCATATATTTT,CASSGSSGNTIYF
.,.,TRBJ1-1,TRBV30,TGTGCCTGGATCCCCGGAGCTTTCTTT,CAWIPGAFF
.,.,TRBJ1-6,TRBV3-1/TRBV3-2,TGTGCCAGCAGTCCCGGGGGGGGAGGAGGATCACCCCTCCACTTT,CASSPGGGGGSPLHF
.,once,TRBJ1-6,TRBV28,TGTGCCATATGCGGGACTCATAATTCACCCCTCCACTTT,CAICGTHNSPLHF
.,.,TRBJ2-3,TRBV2,TGTGCCAGCAGACCACCTCTAGCGTCAGATACGCAGTATTTT,CASRPPLASDTQYF
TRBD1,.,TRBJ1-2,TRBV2,TGTGCCAGCACGGGGACAGACAACCTTGGCTATGGCTACACCTTC,CASTGTDNLGYGYTF
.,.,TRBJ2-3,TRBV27,TGTGCCAGCAGTGACCGTACAGATACGCAGTATTTT,CASSDRTDTQYF
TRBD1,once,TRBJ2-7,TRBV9,TGTGCCAGCAGCGTAGGACAGGGGGTAGGCGAGCAGTACTTC,CASSVGQGVGEQYF
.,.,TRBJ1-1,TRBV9,TGTGCCAGCAGCCCCCGGGGGGTAAAGGCGAGCACTGAAGCTTTCTTT,CASSPRGVKASTEAFF
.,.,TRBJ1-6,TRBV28,TGTGCCAGCAGTTTAGGAGGGATAAATAATTCACCCCTCCACTTT,CASSLGGINNSPLHF
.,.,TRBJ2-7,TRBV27,TGTGCCAGCAGCGAATTAGGCACAAGCAGATACGAGCAGTACTTC,CASSELGTSRYEQYF
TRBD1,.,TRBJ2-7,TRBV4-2,TGTGCCAGCAGCCAAGGAGGGACAGGCTCCTACGAGCAGTACTTC,CASSQGGTGSYEQYF
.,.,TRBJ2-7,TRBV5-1,TGCGCCAGCAGCTTGGGCGCAGCCTACGAGCAGTACTTC,CASSLGAAYEQYF
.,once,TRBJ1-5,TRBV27,TGTGCCAGCAGTTTATCGGCGAATCAGCCCCAGCATTTT,CASSLSANQPQHF
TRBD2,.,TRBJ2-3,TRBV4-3,TGCGCCAGCAGCCAAGATTCCCTAGCGGGCCGCACAGATACGCAGTATTTT,CASSQDSLAGRTDTQYF
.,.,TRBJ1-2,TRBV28,TGTGCCAGCACAGGAATAGCTAACTATGGCTACACCTTC,CASTGIANYGYTF